Below are 29 T cell receptor beta chains sequenced from a single sample in a study of blood T cell repertoires in COVID-19. TCRdb's copy holds only in-frame clones and misses some; the assay was immunoSEQ multiplex PCR. The sample lists roughly 76,000 clones, around 90% occurring once. The sample taken for sequencing was peripheral blood. The receptors were sampled from a woman of 80 years or more with active or convalescent COVID-19.

V gene TRBV6-2 or TRBV6-3 combines with J gene TRBJ1-5; D is ambiguous. V dropped 3 bases and J dropped 6 bases, with 15 bases sitting between them. CDR1 and CDR2 (germline): MNHEY, SVGEGT. The length of the CDR3 is 15 residues. The CDR3 nucleotides read TGTGCCAGCAGTTATACGTTCATCAGTCTTCAGCCCCAGCATTTT. Its protein is CASSYTFISLQPQHF.

V and J are TRBV28 and TRBJ1-5; D is perhaps TRBD1 (6 bases). Trimming cost V 3 bases and J 2 bases, with 8 bases left between them. CDR1 is MDHEN and CDR2 is SYDVKM in the germline V gene. The CDR3 runs 14 residues. CDR3 DNA sequence: TGTGCCAGCAGTTTCGGGACACGCAATCAGCCCCAGCATTTT. Translation gives CASSFGTRNQPQHF.

This chain connects TRBV14 to TRBJ2-7; 8 bases fit TRBD1. This CDR3 has 15 amino acids. The V gene's germline CDR1 is SGHDN and CDR2 FVKESK. The V segment lost 8 bases and the J segment 2 bases; nucleotides outside the gene matches: 11. The CDR3 loop is CASGETGAVTYEQYF. DNA of the CDR3: TGTGCCAGCGGCGAGACAGGGGCTGTGACCTACGAGCAGTACTTC.

The gene calls are TRBV5-5 and TRBJ2-5; 8 nucleotides align to TRBD1. Germline assignment: CDR1 SGHKS and CDR2 YYEKEE (reference sequence). Germline trimming cut 7 bases from V and 0 bases from J; bases unmatched to any gene: 5. The CDR3 covers 14 residues. The CDR3 spells CASGMTGDQETQYF. Written as DNA, the CDR3 is TGTGCCAGCGGAATGACAGGGGACCAAGAGACCCAGTACTTC.

The rearrangement uses TRBV9 and TRBJ2-1; 8 bases align to TRBD1. There are 15 residues in the CDR3. The germline V gene encodes CDR1 SGDLS and CDR2 YYNGEE. V lost 2 bases, J lost 6 bases, and 7 bases stayed unmatched. CDR3 sequence reads: CASSVTGQAFNEQFF. In DNA, the CDR3 is TGTGCCAGCAGCGTGACGGGACAGGCCTTCAATGAGCAGTTCTTC.

The V call is TRBV12-3 or TRBV12-4, the J call TRBJ1-1; possibly TRBD1 for D (5 bases). The length of the CDR3 is 12 residues. The V end lost 4 bases, the J end lost 12 bases, and 15 bases lay between the germline ends. As DNA, the CDR3 is TGTGCCAGCAGTTCCCCGGGGGGGGAAACTTTCTTT. Its translation: CASSSPGGETFF.

The V call is TRBV5-4, the J call TRBJ1-2, with 7 nucleotides matching TRBD1. In germline, CDR1 is SGHNT, CDR2 YYREEE (reference sequence). There are 15 residues in the CDR3. V shed 3 bases, J shed 4 bases, and the junction held 9 bases outside the gene matches. The CDR3 DNA reads TGTGCCAGCAGCTCCCTACTGCGGGACAGCTATGGCTACACCTTC. Its translation is CASSSLLRDSYGYTF. The whole variable domain, filled in from reference TRBV5-4 and TRBJ1-2, reads ETGVTQSPTHLIKTRGQQVTLRCSSQSGHNTVSWYQQALGQGPQFIFQYYREEENGRGNFPPRFSGLQFPNYSSELNVNALELDDSALYLCASSSLLRDSYGYTFGSGTRLTVV.

This chain joins TRBV5-1 and TRBJ1-3, with D perhaps matching TRBD1 (6 bases). The germline V gene encodes CDR1 SGHRS and CDR2 YFSETQ. The ends were cut back, 6 bases at V and 3 bases at J, with 10 bases in the middle. There are 13 residues in the CDR3. CDR3 nucleotides: TGCGCCAGCATGGCAGGGGATGGAAACACCATATATTTT. It yields the protein CASMAGDGNTIYF.

The rearrangement links TRBV4-2 to TRBJ2-5; D might be TRBD2 (5 bases). The CDR3 has 14 amino acids. Trimming shortened V by 0 bases and J by 7 bases, and 12 bases separated the two germline ends. The V gene's germline CDR1 is LGHNA and CDR2 YNFKEQ. The DNA for the CDR3 is TGTGCCAGCAGCCAAGAGGGAGCAATGGTGACCCAGTACTTC. Residues: CASSQEGAMVTQYF.

The chain is built from TRBV24-1 and TRBJ1-5; D perhaps matches TRBD1 (6 bases). The V gene lost 3 bases and the J gene lost 3 bases, with 23 bases spanning the gap. This CDR3 contains 19 residues. Germline loops: CDR1 KGHDR, CDR2 SFDVKD. CDR3 sequence (DNA): TGTGCCACCAGTGATAACGCCCACTACAGGGTTAGCTCCAATCAGCCCCAGCATTTT. Protein product: CATSDNAHYRVSSNQPQHF.

V gene TRBV7-3 combines with J gene TRBJ1-2; 10 bases agree with TRBD1. Trimming at V came to 3 bases and at J to 8 bases, leaving 6 bases not matched to a gene. The germline V gene has CDR1 SGHTA and CDR2 FQGTGA. The CDR3 runs to 14 residues. In DNA, the CDR3 is TGTGCCAGCAGCTTGACAGGGGGCGCGCAGGGCTACACCTTC. This gives the protein CASSLTGGAQGYTF.

This chain joins TRBV7-2 and TRBJ1-3; no clear D. V was cut by 2 bases and J by 0 bases, with 11 bases left in between. Germline loops: CDR1 SGHTA, CDR2 FQGNSA. CDR3 length: 16 residues. DNA of the CDR3: TGTGCCAGCAGCTTACCATCCCCAGGCTCTGGAAACACCATATATTTT. Its protein product is CASSLPSPGSGNTIYF.

The chain is built from TRBV29-1 and TRBJ2-3; D may be TRBD2 (5 bases). Germline V gives CDR1 SQVTM, CDR2 ANQGSEA. V was clipped by 3 bases and J by 4 bases, with 11 bases between them. The CDR3 sequence is 13 residues long. CDR3 residues: CSVDPGVADTQYF. CDR3 bases: TGCAGCGTTGACCCCGGGGTGGCAGATACGCAGTATTTT.

The chain couples TRBV2 to TRBJ2-3; D unresolved. CDR1 SNHLY and CDR2 FYNNEI come from the germline V gene. The CDR3 spans 15 residues. Trimming removed 5 bases at V and 0 bases at J, with 12 bases between. CDR3 bases: TGTGCCAGCAGTACACGACACACGAGCACAGATACGCAGTATTTT. Protein sequence: CASSTRHTSTDTQYF.

The chain carries TRBV11-1 and TRBJ1-6; tentative D call: TRBD1 (5 bases). Germline V gene sequence: CDR1 SGHAT, CDR2 FQDESV (reference sequence). V lost 4 bases and J 9 bases, leaving 16 bases between the germline ends. The CDR3 contains 15 residues. The CDR3 spells CASSSGPGASSPLHF. CDR3 nucleotides: TGTGCCAGCAGCTCAGGGCCCGGCGCATCTTCACCCCTCCACTTT.

The rearrangement links TRBV7-3 to TRBJ1-1; no clear D gene. The CDR3 has 13 residues. The ends were cut back, 5 bases at V and 3 bases at J, with 10 bases in the middle. The V gene's germline CDR1 is SGHTA and CDR2 FQGTGA. As DNA, the CDR3 is TGTGCCAGCAGCCCCGACACTTACACTGAAGCTTTCTTT. Translated: CASSPDTYTEAFF. Full variable domain (rest looked up from reference TRBV7-3 and TRBJ1-1): GAGVSQTPSNKVTEKGKYVELRCDPISGHTALYWYRQSLGQGPEFLIYFQGTGAADDSGLPNDRFFAVRPEGSVSTLKIQRTERGDSAVYLCASSPDTYTEAFFGQGTRLTVV.

This chain connects TRBV9 to TRBJ1-2; possibly TRBD1 for D (5 bases). This CDR3 is 15 amino acids long. Trimming took 1 base from V and 0 from J, leaving 10 bases between them. The germline V gene has CDR1 SGDLS and CDR2 YYNGEE. The CDR3 DNA reads as TGTGCCAGCAGCGTACAGTCAGGGCCTAACTATGGCTACACCTTC. Its translation is CASSVQSGPNYGYTF.

The J gene is TRBJ2-2, the V gene TRBV7-2; a possible D gene is TRBD2 (6 bases). Germline lookup yields CDR1 SGHTA and CDR2 FQGNSA. The CDR3 loop spans 15 amino acids. Trimming left V 2 bases short and J 7 bases short, with 14 bases between. In DNA form, the CDR3 reads TGTGCCAGCAGCTTAACTCTTTCGGGGGTCGGGGAGCTGTTTTTT. As protein: CASSLTLSGVGELFF.

This chain uses TRBV4-3 with TRBJ2-2; the D is unclear. The length of the CDR3 is 14 residues. CDR1 is LGHNA, CDR2 YSLEER, per germline. V was pared by 5 bases and J by 2 bases, with 9 bases between. The CDR3 bases are TGCGCCAGCAGCAAGCCACCTAACACCGGGGAGCTGTTTTTT. Its protein product is CASSKPPNTGELFF.

V and J are TRBV30 and TRBJ1-2, with TRBD1 matching over 7 bases. Germline assignment: CDR1 GTSNPN and CDR2 SVGIG (reference sequence). The CDR3 length is 12 residues. The V segment lost 5 bases and the J segment 4 bases; nucleotides outside the gene matches: 4. The CDR3 sequence is CAWQGQPYGYTF. DNA of the CDR3: TGTGCCTGGCAGGGACAGCCCTATGGCTACACCTTC.

J is TRBJ1-5 and V is TRBV3-1 (or the pseudogene TRBV3-2); possibly TRBD1 for D (5 bases). V was trimmed by 3 bases and J by 3 bases, leaving 27 bases between them. This CDR3 is built from 20 residues. CDR1 LGHDT and CDR2 YNNKEL come from the germline V gene (reference sequence). The CDR3 bases are TGTGCCAGCAGCCATACCCACGAGGGGTTAGAACGGACTAACAATCAGCCCCAGCATTTT. Its protein product is CASSHTHEGLERTNNQPQHF.

The chain carries TRBV5-5 and TRBJ1-2; the match to TRBD1 covers 8 bases. Germline CDR1 reads SGHKS; CDR2 reads YYEKEE (reference sequence). V shed 7 bases, J shed 1 base, and the junction held 12 bases outside the gene matches. This CDR3 has 16 amino acids. The chain's CDR3 is CASQGLPGQVNYGYTF. CDR3 bases: TGTGCCAGCCAAGGACTTCCGGGACAGGTTAACTATGGCTACACCTTC.

The chain carries TRBV11-2 and TRBJ1-1; TRBD1 matches at 8 bases. CDR1 is SGHAT, CDR2 FQNNGV, per germline. The CDR3 length is 14 residues. The junction had 8 bases not matched to a gene; V was cut back by 2 bases and J by 9 bases. This CDR3 reads CASSLRTGRQKAFF. The CDR3 nucleotides read TGTGCCAGCAGCTTAAGGACAGGGAGACAAAAAGCTTTCTTT.

The rearrangement joins TRBV20-1 to TRBJ2-3; TRBD1 matches 8 bases. Germline lookup yields CDR1 DFQATT and CDR2 SNEGSKA (reference sequence). J was trimmed by 0 bases and V by 3 bases; bases with no gene match: 14. The CDR3 totals 18 residues. CDR3 sequence reads: CSASGQQGQGPSTDTQYF. CDR3 coding DNA: TGCAGTGCTAGTGGACAGCAAGGACAGGGACCTAGCACAGATACGCAGTATTTT.

This chain connects TRBV18 to TRBJ2-2; D unresolved. This CDR3 is 14 amino acids long. Germline V lookup: CDR1 KGHSH, CDR2 LQKENI. V gave up 2 bases and J gave up 4 bases, with 8 bases separating them. The CDR3 DNA sequence: TGTGCCAGCTCACCATATCTTGTCACCGGGGAGCTGTTTTTT. It encodes CASSPYLVTGELFF.

V and J are TRBV3-1 (or the pseudogene TRBV3-2) and TRBJ2-3; possible D gene TRBD2, 6 bases. The CDR3 runs 15 residues. Trimming shortened V by 4 bases and J by 0 bases, and 11 bases separated the two germline ends. Germline CDR1 is LGHDT and CDR2 is YNNKEL (reference sequence). CDR3 coding DNA: TGTGCCAGCAGCCCTATCGGGACTAGCACAGATACGCAGTATTTT. Translating it yields CASSPIGTSTDTQYF.

The J gene is TRBJ1-6, the V gene TRBV23-1; the D gene is possibly TRBD1 (6 bases). TRBV23-1 is an open reading frame, and its role is uncertain. With 6 bases removed from V and 7 bases from J, the gap between germline ends came to 16 bases. This CDR3 is built from 15 residues. The CDR3 reads CASRRRVQGNSPLHF. CDR3 coding DNA: TGCGCCAGCAGGCGTCGAGTCCAGGGGAATTCACCCCTCCACTTT.

This clone came up once. The genes are TRBV7-9 and TRBJ1-4; 8 nucleotides match TRBD1. CDR1 is SEHNR and CDR2 is FQNEAQ in the germline V gene (reference sequence). V lost 4 bases to trimming and J lost 2 bases; unmatched junction nucleotides: 6. The CDR3 totals 16 residues. CDR3 region: CASSSNRGETNEKLFF. The CDR3 DNA is TGTGCCAGCAGCTCCAACAGGGGGGAGACTAATGAAAAACTGTTTTTT.

The V gene is TRBV24-1, the J gene TRBJ2-7; TRBD1 matches 11 bases. Trimming removed 10 bases from V and 1 base from J; junction bases left unmatched: 5. The CDR3 length is 14 residues. Per the germline V gene, CDR1 is KGHDR and CDR2 is SFDVKD. The CDR3 nucleotides are TGTGCCACGAGGACAGGGGGCAATTCCTACGAGCAGTACTTC. It is translated as CATRTGGNSYEQYF.